This T cell receptor beta chain was identified during a study of T cell responses to AZD1222 COVID-19 vaccine. Study-level background: Second-dose schedules of about 4 or about 12 weeks were combined.

The CDR3 is 18 amino acids. The junction had 12 bases not matched to a gene; V was cut back by 4 bases and J by 2 bases. Germline loops: CDR1 WNHNN, CDR2 SYGVQD (reference sequence). The data were produced by immunoSEQ multiplex PCR, yet TCRdb's version contains in-frame clones alone and is incomplete. The sample holds over 100,000 clones; 91% are singletons and the top ten take approximately 7.6%. The chain combines TRBV10-1 with TRBJ2-7; 12 nucleotides agree with TRBD2. This specimen consisted of peripheral blood, obtained on day 0 of AZD1222 vaccination. The sequence was obtained from an adult in good health. This CDR3 is CASSAGPQTSGRAYEQYF. As DNA, the CDR3 is TGCGCCAGCAGTGCTGGCCCGCAGACTAGCGGGAGAGCCTACGAGCAGTACTTC.